Each of the 28 T cell receptor beta chains below was sequenced from the same sample in a study of T cell repertoires in cytomegalovirus infection. TCRdb passed the reads through MiXCR, listing each CDR3 protein once. The table lists 200,000 or so distinct CDR3 sequences, over 25% of them singletons, with roughly 32% in the top ten. The source material was PBMCs. The receptors derive from a human donor in good health (CMV status not recorded). Some clones in this sample may be carry-over from other donors' samples.

This clonotype came up a few times. V is TRBV29-1 and J is TRBJ1-4; D is ambiguous. The CDR3 is made up of 11 amino acids. V was pared by 3 bases and J by 8 bases, with 7 bases between. Looked up from germline, CDR1 is SQVTM and CDR2 is ANQGSEA. CDR3 protein: CSVESGEKLFF. The CDR3 coding sequence is TGCAGCGTTGAGAGTGGGGAAAAACTGTTTTTT.

This clonotype was observed a handful of times. The chain joins TRBV19 to TRBJ1-5, with D possibly being TRBD1 (5 bases). Trimming stripped 7 bases from V and 2 bases from J, with 18 bases between. CDR3 length equals 16 residues. CDR1 is LNHDA, CDR2 SQIVND, per germline (reference sequence). CDR3 in amino acids: CASTFSGGLGNQPQHF. DNA of the CDR3: TGTGCCAGTACCTTCTCCGGGGGGTTGGGCAATCAGCCCCAGCATTTT.

Many counts were recorded for this clonotype. J is TRBJ2-1 and V is TRBV7-2; 10 nucleotides align to TRBD1. CDR1 and CDR2 (germline): SGHTA, FQGNSA. The V segment lost 4 bases and the J segment 10 bases; nucleotides outside the gene matches: 10. The CDR3 sequence is 15 residues long. CDR3: CASSSIGTGESEQFF. The CDR3 DNA sequence: TGTGCCAGCAGCTCAATCGGGACAGGGGAATCCGAGCAGTTCTTC.

This clonotype was observed once. CDR3 in amino acids: CASSNTRTSGGVSYNEQFF. CDR3 coding DNA: TGTGCCAGCAGCAATACGCGGACTAGCGGGGGGGTCTCCTACAATGAGCAGTTCTTC. The rearrangement uses TRBV7-2 and TRBJ2-1; 15 nucleotides line up with TRBD2. CDR1 SGHTA and CDR2 FQGNSA come from the germline V gene. The CDR3 consists of 19 residues. The V and J ends lost 5 bases and 0 bases, in that order; junction bases with no gene match: 8.

This clonotype has a handful of counts. The chain recombines TRBV6-2 or TRBV6-3 with TRBJ2-7; 8 bases agree with TRBD1. Germline V gene data show CDR1 as MNHEY and CDR2 as SVGEGT. J gave up 7 bases and V 7 bases, and 12 bases lay outside the gene matches. The CDR3 has 14 amino acids. CDR3 amino acids: CASTDRDRTLEQYF. The CDR3 nucleotides are TGTGCCAGCACCGACCGGGACAGGACATTGGAGCAGTACTTC.

This clonotype was seen at least ten times. In nucleotides, the CDR3 is TGTGCCAGCAGCTTAATCCCCGGGACAGGGGGACAAGAGACCCAGTACTTC. Encoded protein: CASSLIPGTGGQETQYF. This chain links TRBV11-2 with TRBJ2-5; 11 nucleotides line up with TRBD1. Germline trimming cut 2 bases from V and 2 bases from J; bases unmatched to any gene: 7. CDR1 and CDR2 (germline): SGHAT, FQNNGV. The CDR3 is 17 residues long.

The gene calls are TRBV7-9 and TRBJ1-2, with 11 bases fitting TRBD1. The CDR3 has 17 amino acids. Germline CDR1 reads SEHNR; CDR2 reads FQNEAQ (reference sequence). J was trimmed by 7 bases and V by 7 bases; bases with no gene match: 17. DNA for the CDR3: TGTGCCAGCACCACCCGAAAACGGACAGGGGGCTTGAGTGGCTACACCTTC. It is translated as CASTTRKRTGGLSGYTF.

The gene calls are TRBV29-1 and TRBJ1-5, with TRBD1 as a possible D gene (5 bases). The ends were cut back, 5 bases at V and 6 bases at J, with 14 bases in the middle. Germline V CDR1 and CDR2: SQVTM, ANQGSEA. There are 13 residues in the CDR3. The CDR3 DNA reads as TGCAGCGTTTTTGTGGGGGTCGGTCAGCCCCAGCATTTT. Residues: CSVFVGVGQPQHF. The whole variable domain, remainder taken from reference TRBV29-1 and TRBJ1-5, is SAVISQKPSRDICQRGTSLTIQCQVDSQVTMMFWYRQQPGQSLTLIATANQGSEATYESGFVIDKFPISRPNLTFSTLTVSNMSPEDSSIYLCSVFVGVGQPQHFGDGTRLSIL.

V gene TRBV24-1 combines with J gene TRBJ2-1; D is possibly TRBD1 (5 bases). The germline V gene encodes CDR1 KGHDR and CDR2 SFDVKD. The CDR3 is made up of 15 amino acids. Trimming stripped 9 bases from V and 4 bases from J, with 18 bases between. CDR3 sequence reads: CATHRWARVYNEQFF. The CDR3 nucleotides read TGTGCCACCCACCGTTGGGCCAGGGTGTACAATGAGCAGTTCTTC.

This clonotype has a count of ten or more. V and J are TRBV7-2 and TRBJ2-3; D unresolved. The CDR3 length is 11 residues. Trimming shortened V by 5 bases and J by 2 bases, and 2 bases separated the two germline ends. Germline values: CDR1 SGHTA, CDR2 FQGNSA. The CDR3 bases are TGTGCCAGCAGCCACACAGATACGCAGTATTTT. Translated, it gives CASSHTDTQYF.

This rearrangement joins TRBV15 to TRBJ2-7, with TRBD1 matching 8 bases. Per germline, CDR1 LNHNV and CDR2 YYDKDF (reference sequence). The length of the CDR3 is 15 residues. V dropped 0 bases and J dropped 6; count of bases not matched to a gene: 7. Here the CDR3 DNA reads TGTGCCACCAGCAGAGATCCCAGGGGGCTTCTCGAGCAGTACTTC. Its translation: CATSRDPRGLLEQYF.

Many counts were recorded for this clonotype. The gene calls are TRBV7-3 and TRBJ2-5; possible D gene TRBD1, 5 bases. Germline V gene data show CDR1 as SGHTA and CDR2 as FQGTGA. There are 13 residues in the CDR3. The germline V and J ends were trimmed by 0 bases and 3 bases, with 5 bases remaining between them. The chain's CDR3 is CASSLTGEETQYF. Here the CDR3 DNA reads TGTGCCAGCAGCTTAACAGGGGAAGAGACCCAGTACTTC.

This clonotype was seen more than once but under ten times. The rearrangement joins TRBV7-9 to TRBJ2-7; TRBD2 might be the D (6 bases). The CDR3 is made up of 19 amino acids. Germline V CDR1 and CDR2: SEHNR, FQNEAQ (reference sequence). Trimming took off 0 bases at V and 3 bases at J, with 24 bases between the two ends. CDR3 in amino acids: CASSLAGLAFGGSGYEQYF. CDR3 in DNA: TGTGCCAGCAGCTTAGCTGGTCTAGCGTTTGGGGGTTCGGGCTACGAGCAGTACTTC.

This clonotype was seen a few times. This chain links TRBV10-3 with TRBJ1-2; D ambiguous. Trimming removed 4 bases from V and 2 bases from J, with 8 bases in between. The CDR3 loop spans 13 amino acids. Germline CDR1 and CDR2: ENHRY and SYGVKD. CDR3 DNA sequence: TGTGCCATCAGTGGCTTGGACAACTATGGCTACACCTTC. As protein: CAISGLDNYGYTF.

The chain couples TRBV2 to TRBJ1-5; D possibly corresponds to TRBD1 (6 bases). The CDR3 loop spans 14 amino acids. V gave up 3 bases and J gave up 4 bases, with 10 bases separating them. CDR1 is SNHLY, CDR2 FYNNEI, per germline. The CDR3 spells CASSDRTANQPQHF. As DNA, the CDR3 is TGTGCCAGCAGTGATAGGACAGCAAATCAGCCCCAGCATTTT.

This clonotype has ten or more counts. V gene TRBV12-3 or TRBV12-4 combines with J gene TRBJ1-1; D ambiguous. This CDR3 contains 14 residues. Trimming left V 3 bases short and J 5 bases short, with 13 bases between. This CDR3 reads CASSFDVSRTEAFF. The CDR3 region has the DNA TGTGCCAGCAGTTTCGATGTCTCTAGGACTGAAGCTTTCTTT.

The chain uses TRBV12-3 or TRBV12-4 and TRBJ2-3, with D possibly TRBD2 on 5 matching bases. Trimming took 3 bases from V and 6 from J, leaving 10 bases between them. CDR3 length: 13 residues. In nucleotides, the CDR3 is TGTGCCAGCAGTTTGCAGGAGGCGGATACGCAGTATTTT. Its protein is CASSLQEADTQYF.

The CDR3 region has the DNA TGTGCCAGCAGCCTCCAGGACGGTTTCACTGAAGCTTTCTTT. Translated, it gives CASSLQDGFTEAFF. This chain uses TRBV9 with TRBJ1-1; D is uncertain. The CDR3 is made up of 14 amino acids. The V gene's germline CDR1 is SGDLS and CDR2 YYNGEE. The V end lost 4 bases, the J end lost 4 bases, and 14 bases lay between the germline ends.

This clonotype was observed a handful of times. The CDR3 here is CATSRDIGGSSYEQYF. The CDR3 region has the DNA TGTGCCACCAGCAGAGATATCGGGGGGAGCTCCTACGAGCAGTACTTC. V and J are TRBV15 and TRBJ2-7; 7 bases line up with TRBD2. The germline CDR1 and CDR2 sequences are LNHNV and YYDKDF (reference sequence). V dropped 0 bases and J dropped 0; count of bases not matched to a gene: 5. CDR3 size: 16 residues.

The V and J genes are TRBV15 and TRBJ2-7; D remains ambiguous. The germline CDR1 and CDR2 sequences are LNHNV and YYDKDF (reference sequence). Trimming removed 2 bases at V and 6 bases at J, with 14 bases between. The CDR3 is 14 amino acids. CDR3 sequence: CATSRLGSKAEQYF. The DNA of the CDR3 is TGTGCCACCAGCAGACTGGGCAGTAAGGCCGAGCAGTACTTC.

The rearrangement links TRBV6-2 or TRBV6-3 to TRBJ2-4; 7 bases fit TRBD2. This CDR3 comprises 18 residues. V dropped 8 bases and J dropped 1; count of bases not matched to a gene: 17. Germline values: CDR1 MNHEY, CDR2 SVGEGT. This chain's CDR3 is CASSISLLAVEAKNIQYF. CDR3 in DNA: TGTGCCAGCTCAATTTCCCTGCTAGCGGTTGAGGCCAAAAACATTCAGTACTTC.

This clonotype was found many times. The chain carries TRBV7-2 and TRBJ2-1; TRBD2 agrees at 8 bases. The CDR3 is 14 amino acids. Germline CDR1 is SGHTA and CDR2 is FQGNSA. The junction had 9 bases not matched to a gene; V was cut back by 5 bases and J by 9 bases. CDR3 DNA sequence: TGTGCCAGCAGCGTCAGCGGGGGCCCTACTGAGCAGTTCTTC. This codes for CASSVSGGPTEQFF.

This clonotype was seen ten or more times. This sequence joins TRBV7-3 and TRBJ2-2; tentatively, D is TRBD2 (6 bases). Germline lookup yields CDR1 SGHTA and CDR2 FQGTGA. Trimming took off 3 bases at V and 4 bases at J, with 12 bases between the two ends. This CDR3 spans 15 amino acids. The CDR3 protein is CASSLNGGSTGELFF. The CDR3 DNA follows: TGTGCCAGCAGCTTGAACGGGGGAAGCACCGGGGAGCTGTTTTTT.

This clonotype has ten or more counts. The chain couples TRBV7-9 to TRBJ1-1; no clear D gene. CDR3 length: 17 residues. Germline V lookup: CDR1 SEHNR, CDR2 FQNEAQ (reference sequence). V gave up 1 base and J gave up 0 bases, with 15 bases separating them. Here the CDR3 reads CASSLVLRQYMNTEAFF. CDR3 nucleotide sequence: TGTGCCAGCAGCTTAGTCCTGCGGCAGTACATGAACACTGAAGCTTTCTTT.

The chain recombines TRBV20-1 with TRBJ1-2; no clear D. The V gene's germline CDR1 is DFQATT and CDR2 SNEGSKA (reference sequence). Trimming shortened V by 2 bases and J by 4 bases, and 11 bases separated the two germline ends. This CDR3 comprises 13 residues. The CDR3 sequence: CSARNTDVYGYTF. Here the CDR3 DNA reads TGCAGTGCTAGAAATACGGATGTCTATGGCTACACCTTC.

This clonotype was counted only a few times. J is TRBJ1-1 and V is TRBV7-2; D call uncertain. Germline-derived CDR1 and CDR2 are SGHTA and FQGNSA. The CDR3 runs to 14 residues. Trimming stripped 1 base from V and 11 bases from J, with 17 bases between. CDR3 in DNA: TGTGCCAGCAGCTTAGAGGCATCGGGCACTGTGGCTTTCTTT. As protein: CASSLEASGTVAFF.

The CDR3 protein is CASTGQGLRDTQYF. DNA of the CDR3: TGTGCCAGCACCGGGCAGGGTTTGAGAGATACGCAGTATTTT. V is TRBV12-3 or TRBV12-4 and J is TRBJ2-3; tentative D call: TRBD1 (5 bases). Trimming shortened V by 7 bases and J by 5 bases, and 16 bases separated the two germline ends. The CDR3 has 14 amino acids.

The J gene is TRBJ1-2, the V gene TRBV7-9, with TRBD1 as a possible D gene (6 bases). In germline, CDR1 is SEHNR, CDR2 FQNEAQ (reference sequence). The CDR3 totals 15 residues. V lost 1 base to trimming and J lost 0 bases, with 9 bases between them. The CDR3 DNA sequence: TGTGCCAGCAGCTTAGGGGACACCTCTAACTATGGCTACACCTTC. Protein sequence: CASSLGDTSNYGYTF.